The 19 T cell receptor beta chains below all came from one sample that was sequenced in a study of spatial heterogeneity in lung cancer (dated by TCRdb to the late 2010s). Library preparation was by 5' RACE. For sequencing, a NextSeq 500 was employed. TCRdb reanalyzed the raw reads on its own, using fastp at Q25 for trimming and MiXCR for clone calling, and kept in-frame beta chains. For every CDR3 protein sequence, its rows merge into one entry that carries the most common genes and DNA. The sample table lists around 20,000 distinct CDR3 sequences, 9.2% of them with a count of one. The top ten hold roughly 20% of the sample. This sample's time point label indicates: blood at routine non-recurrence follow-up after resection. This sample comprised PBMCs, obtained at follow-up. Every receptor here comes from a male donor with early-stage non-small cell lung cancer.

In this sample, this clonotype turned up many times. The chain couples TRBV7-9 to TRBJ2-7, with TRBD2 identical over 7 bases. After removal of 4 bases from V and 2 bases from J, the junction contained 2 bases not matched to a gene. Germline CDR1 and CDR2: SEHNR and FQNEAQ (reference sequence). CDR3 length: 13 residues. This CDR3 is CASSSGLAYEQYF. The CDR3 bases are TGTGCCAGCAGCTCCGGACTAGCCTACGAGCAGTACTTC.

The chain joins TRBV28 to TRBJ2-7; D gene uncertain. V dropped 6 bases and J dropped 2 bases, with 17 bases sitting between them. In germline, CDR1 is MDHEN, CDR2 SYDVKM. This CDR3 has 15 amino acids. The CDR3 loop reads CASSRPGPTPYEQYF. DNA of the CDR3: TGTGCCAGCAGCAGACCGGGCCCCACCCCCTACGAGCAGTACTTC.

In this sample, this clonotype turned up a few times. The V gene is TRBV19, the J gene TRBJ2-1; 7 bases are shared with TRBD2. The CDR3 is 16 amino acids. Germline trimming cut 5 bases from V and 4 bases from J; bases unmatched to any gene: 11. Germline assignment: CDR1 LNHDA and CDR2 SQIVND (reference sequence). In nucleotides, the CDR3 is TGTGCCAGTAGTCAGGTTAGGCGGGAGTCTTACAATGAGCAGTTCTTC. Protein sequence: CASSQVRRESYNEQFF.

This clonotype came up many times. V is TRBV7-2 and J is TRBJ1-5; possibly TRBD1 for D (5 bases). CDR1 and CDR2 from the germline V gene are SGHTA and FQGNSA. Trimming took off 3 bases at V and 3 bases at J, with 9 bases between the two ends. There are 14 residues in the CDR3. The CDR3: CASSFDSFNQPQHF. As DNA, the CDR3 is TGTGCCAGCAGCTTCGACAGTTTCAATCAGCCCCAGCATTTT.

This clonotype has ten or more counts. The V and J genes are TRBV5-1 and TRBJ2-1; 15 bases agree with TRBD2. Germline V gene lookup returns CDR1 SGHRS and CDR2 YFSETQ. The ends lost 6 bases at V and 10 bases at J; junction bases unmatched: 5. CDR3 length: 14 residues. CDR3: CASKRTSGGAEQFF. In DNA, the CDR3 is TGCGCCAGCAAAAGGACTAGCGGGGGGGCCGAGCAGTTCTTC.

This clonotype was found a few times. The CDR3 sequence is CASSLRIQETQYF. Written as DNA, the CDR3 is TGTGCCAGCAGTTTAAGGATCCAAGAGACCCAGTACTTC. The chain recombines TRBV12-3 or TRBV12-4 with TRBJ2-5, with D unclear. V was cut by 2 bases and J by 1 base, with 5 bases left in between. The length of the CDR3 is 13 residues.

This clonotype is termed medium-sized. The rearrangement uses TRBV7-9 and TRBJ2-3; no definite D call. This CDR3 contains 13 residues. Per germline, CDR1 SEHNR and CDR2 FQNEAQ (reference sequence). Trimming took off 3 bases at V and 7 bases at J, with 11 bases between the two ends. The CDR3 reads CASSFQTHNTQYF. As DNA, the CDR3 is TGTGCCAGCAGCTTCCAGACTCATAATACGCAGTATTTT.

In this sample, this clonotype turned up a few times. The chain has TRBV10-3 and TRBJ1-5; D is possibly TRBD1 (6 bases). V was cut by 2 bases and J by 3 bases, with 8 bases left in between. The CDR3 contains 14 residues. Germline loops: CDR1 ENHRY, CDR2 SYGVKD. In DNA form, the CDR3 reads TGTGCCATCAGTGAGGGACAGTACAATCAGCCCCAGCATTTT. Protein sequence: CAISEGQYNQPQHF.

Many counts were recorded for this clonotype. CDR3 region: CASSTWPVSEEQFF. The CDR3, as DNA: TGTGCCAGCAGCACCTGGCCTGTGTCCGAGGAGCAGTTCTTC. The chain recombines TRBV11-2 with TRBJ2-1; D is uncertain. This CDR3 comprises 14 residues. The germline V gene has CDR1 SGHAT and CDR2 FQNNGV. V lost 5 bases to trimming and J lost 10 bases, with 18 bases between them.

This clonotype came up many times. The chain is built from TRBV29-1 and TRBJ2-1; D ambiguous. V was clipped by 4 bases and J by 0 bases, with 13 bases between them. CDR1 is SQVTM and CDR2 is ANQGSEA in the germline V gene. The CDR3 sequence is 15 residues long. CDR3 residues: CSVGTLQVSYNEQFF. The CDR3 DNA follows: TGCAGCGTTGGAACGTTACAAGTCTCCTACAATGAGCAGTTCTTC.

There are a few counts of this clonotype. The chain is built from TRBV28 and TRBJ2-7; 11 bases align to TRBD2. Losses at the gene ends were 6 bases for V and 4 bases for J; bases not matched to a gene: 11. Germline lookup yields CDR1 MDHEN and CDR2 SYDVKM. This CDR3 region has 16 residues. Here the CDR3 reads CASSTLAGGPIYEQYF. The CDR3 DNA reads TGTGCCAGCAGCACCTTAGCGGGAGGGCCCATATACGAGCAGTACTTC. Full variable domain (rest looked up from reference TRBV28 and TRBJ2-7): DVKVTQSSRYLVKRTGEKVFLECVQDMDHENMFWYRQDPGLGLRLIYFSYDVKMKEKGDIPEGYSVSREKKERFSLILESASTNQTSMYLCASSTLAGGPIYEQYFGPGTRLTVT.

This clonotype was seen just once. This could be a read error, since a much larger clone is one nucleotide away. The chain carries TRBV5-4 and TRBJ2-7; D is uncertain. CDR1 is SGHNT and CDR2 is YYREEE in the germline V gene (reference sequence). The CDR3 has 11 amino acids. The ends were cut back, 7 bases at V and 5 bases at J, with 10 bases in the middle. This CDR3 is CASGLTDEQYF. The CDR3 DNA reads TGTGCCAGCGGCCTTACGGACGAGCAGTACTTC.

This clonotype appeared many times. The J gene is TRBJ2-7, the V gene TRBV4-2; 7 nucleotides align to TRBD1. The trim removed 0 bases at V and 0 bases at J, leaving 2 bases unmatched. This CDR3 is 15 amino acids long. The germline gives CDR1 LGHNA, CDR2 YNFKEQ. CDR3 nucleotide sequence: TGTGCCAGCAGCCAAGAGTCAGGGGGCTCCTACGAGCAGTACTTC. It is translated as CASSQESGGSYEQYF.

Ten or more counts support this clonotype. This chain uses TRBV20-1 with TRBJ2-3; TRBD2 aligns across 11 bases. Per the germline V gene, CDR1 is DFQATT and CDR2 is SNEGSKA (reference sequence). The CDR3 has 16 residues. V trimming: 3 bases; J trimming: 2 bases; junction bases outside the gene matches: 7. CDR3 nucleotide sequence: TGCAGTGCTAGTGGGGGGACTAGCGGCTCCACAGATACGCAGTATTTT. Protein sequence: CSASGGTSGSTDTQYF.

This clonotype was counted at least ten times. The J gene is TRBJ1-5, the V gene TRBV14, with D possibly matching TRBD1 (5 bases). Trimming took 2 bases from V and 4 from J, leaving 9 bases between them. The CDR3 is 14 residues long. The germline V gene has CDR1 SGHDN and CDR2 FVKESK. The CDR3 loop reads CASSQLGANQPQHF. The CDR3 DNA reads TGTGCCAGCAGCCAACTCGGGGCTAATCAGCCCCAGCATTTT.

This clonotype showed up many times. J is TRBJ2-5 and V is TRBV4-3; D is uncertain. Germline-derived CDR1 and CDR2 are LGHNA and YSLEER. V lost 1 base and J 0 bases, leaving 6 bases between the germline ends. This CDR3 has 14 amino acids. CDR3 sequence: CASSQGRYQETQYF. The DNA of the CDR3 is TGCGCCAGCAGCCAAGGCAGGTACCAAGAGACCCAGTACTTC.

This clonotype was detected a few times. The chain carries TRBV30 and TRBJ2-3; no definite D call. From germline, CDR1 is GTSNPN and CDR2 SVGIG (reference sequence). Trimming shortened V by 2 bases and J by 8 bases, and 8 bases separated the two germline ends. The CDR3 extends over 11 amino acids. CDR3 sequence: CAWSPGPTQYF. CDR3 sequence (DNA): TGTGCCTGGAGTCCTGGACCTACGCAGTATTTT.

This clonotype was seen only a few times. The chain is built from TRBV6-5 and TRBJ2-1; 9 positions agree with TRBD2. Unmatched junction bases numbered 3, after V lost 2 bases and J lost 1 base. The V gene's germline CDR1 is MNHEY and CDR2 SVGAGI. The CDR3 is 16 residues long. The CDR3 DNA follows: TGTGCCAGCAGTTACCTTAGCGGGAGATCCTACAATGAGCAGTTCTTC. Its translation is CASSYLSGRSYNEQFF.

In its sample, this clonotype was seen many times. The V and J genes are TRBV20-1 and TRBJ2-1; D is possibly TRBD1 or TRBD2 (6 bases each). The CDR3 contains 15 residues. Trimming stripped 3 bases from V and 4 bases from J, with 16 bases between. Germline V gene sequence: CDR1 DFQATT, CDR2 SNEGSKA (reference sequence). The CDR3 DNA reads as TGCAGTGCTAGTGAGGCGGGACAAGAGTACAATGAGCAGTTCTTC. Translation gives CSASEAGQEYNEQFF.